This entry lists 20 T cell receptor beta chains sequenced from one sample in a study. Tregs were sorted as CD4+CD25+CD127-/low cells. TCRdb independently ran MiXCR on the 5' RACE reads; one entry per CDR3 protein. The data hold thousands of distinct CDR3 sequences, with roughly 51% observed a single time. The specimen was Tregs sorted from a lymph node. Receptors were obtained from a female donor with breast cancer.

The chain joins TRBV5-6 to TRBJ1-6; D not resolved. The V gene's germline CDR1 is SGHDT and CDR2 YYEEEE. V was cut by 0 bases and J by 9 bases, with 13 bases left in between. This CDR3 is 15 amino acids long. The CDR3 is CASSLALSGASPLHF. The DNA of the CDR3 is TGTGCCAGCAGCTTGGCCCTTTCCGGTGCTTCACCCCTCCACTTT.

This clonotype turned up a few times. Given a much more abundant clone one base away, this may be a read error. The chain carries TRBV7-6 and TRBJ2-3; 9 positions agree with TRBD2. The CDR3 is 15 amino acids. Germline V gene data show CDR1 as SGHVS and CDR2 as FNYEAQ. Losses at the gene ends were 0 bases for V and 11 bases for J; bases not matched to a gene: 9. In nucleotides, the CDR3 is TGTGCCAGCAGCTTAGCCGCGGGAGGGCTTTTCGGGCAGTATTTT. Translated: CASSLAAGGLFGQYF.

Comments on this clonotype: The junction departs from germline at one end; a sequencing error may be responsible. The rearrangement uses TRBV25-1 and TRBJ2-1; a possible D gene is TRBD1 (6 bases). The germline V gene has CDR1 MGHDK and CDR2 SYGVNS. The CDR3 sequence is 17 residues long. CDR3 in amino acids: CARSGTRGIASYNEQFF. CDR3 coding DNA: TGTGCCAGAAGTGGTACCAGGGGCATAGCTTCCTACAATGAGCAGTTCTTC. Together with reference TRBV25-1 and TRBJ2-1, the CDR3 gives the full variable domain: EADIYQTPRYLVIGTGKKITLECSQTMGHDKMYWYQQDPGMELHLIHYSYGVNSTEKGDLSSESTVSRIRTEHFPLTLESARPSHTSQYLCARSGTRGIASYNEQFFGPGTRLTVL.

The chain uses TRBV5-1 and TRBJ2-7; 8 nucleotides align to TRBD1. J lost 6 bases, V lost 2 bases, and 4 bases had no gene match. This CDR3 is built from 13 residues. The germline V gene encodes CDR1 SGHRS and CDR2 YFSETQ. CDR3 coding DNA: TGCGCCAGCAGCTTTACAGGGGGGCTCGAGCAGTACTTC. Translated, it gives CASSFTGGLEQYF.

About this clonotype itself: One junction end does not reproduce the germline sequence, and a read error may be involved. This rearrangement joins TRBV4-1 to TRBJ1-2, with TRBD1 matching 8 bases. Germline-derived CDR1 and CDR2 are MGHRA and YSYEKL. This CDR3 region has 14 residues. In DNA, the CDR3 is TGCGCCTGCAGCCAGAGGACAGGGACCTATGGCTACACCTTC. It codes for CACSQRTGTYGYTF.

The chain joins TRBV5-1 to TRBJ1-2, with a weak D call TRBD1 (6 bases). Germline assignment: CDR1 SGHRS and CDR2 YFSETQ. The CDR3 is 14 residues long. The ends were cut back, 4 bases at V and 0 bases at J, with 10 bases in the middle. CDR3 region: CASSRDTTNYGYTF. The CDR3 coding sequence is TGCGCCAGCAGCCGGGACACTACTAACTATGGCTACACCTTC.

This chain uses TRBV20-1 with TRBJ1-1; D uncertain. The germline CDR1 and CDR2 sequences are DFQATT and SNEGSKA (reference sequence). This CDR3 is 12 amino acids long. With 3 bases removed from V and 0 bases from J, the gap between germline ends came to 5 bases. The CDR3 sequence: CSASRMNTEAFF. In nucleotides, the CDR3 is TGCAGTGCTAGTCGAATGAACACTGAAGCTTTCTTT.

V gene TRBV20-1 combines with J gene TRBJ2-5, with 9 bases that match TRBD2. This CDR3 has 12 residues. Per germline, CDR1 DFQATT and CDR2 SNEGSKA (reference sequence). V shed 4 bases and J 7 bases; nucleotides not matched to a gene: 4. The DNA of the CDR3 is TGCAGTGCTACTAGCGGGATTCGGACCCAGTACTTC. The encoded protein is CSATSGIRTQYF.

This chain joins TRBV15 and TRBJ2-4, with D possibly matching TRBD2 (7 bases). Germline CDR1 is LNHNV and CDR2 is YYDKDF (reference sequence). The V end was cut by 0 bases, the J end by 0 bases, with 9 bases between. This CDR3 has 16 residues. CDR3 sequence (DNA): TGTGCCACCAGCAGAGAAGGGGGGGTAGCCAAAAACATTCAGTACTTC. Translated, it gives CATSREGGVAKNIQYF.

V is TRBV28 and J is TRBJ2-7, with D perhaps matching TRBD2 (6 bases). This CDR3 has 15 residues. V shed 1 base and J shed 2 bases, with 12 bases lying between them. Germline V gives CDR1 MDHEN, CDR2 SYDVKM. CDR3 DNA: TGTGCCAGCAGTTTATATTGGGGGAGGACCTACGAGCAGTACTTC. Its translation: CASSLYWGRTYEQYF.

This chain uses TRBV6-2 or TRBV6-3 with TRBJ1-2; D might be TRBD1 (5 bases). Trimming removed 6 bases from V and 8 bases from J, with 16 bases in between. CDR3 length: 13 amino acids. Germline V gene data show CDR1 as MNHEY and CDR2 as SVGEGT. DNA for the CDR3: TGTGCCAGCAGCCGGACATGGCAAGGCGGCTACACCTTC. This translates into CASSRTWQGGYTF.

The chain combines TRBV20-1 with TRBJ1-1; no reliable D call. Germline assignment: CDR1 DFQATT and CDR2 SNEGSKA (reference sequence). The ends were cut back, 6 bases at V and 1 base at J, with 9 bases in the middle. The CDR3 has 12 residues. The CDR3 nucleotides are TGCAGTGCCCGACGGACGAACACTGAAGCTTTCTTT. Protein: CSARRTNTEAFF.

This clonotype came up a few times. The chain recombines TRBV20-1 with TRBJ2-1, with D hard to call. V gave up 0 bases and J gave up 9 bases, with 18 bases separating them. The CDR3 is made up of 15 amino acids. Germline assignment: CDR1 DFQATT and CDR2 SNEGSKA (reference sequence). The CDR3 is CSARDARGGIREQFF. The CDR3 bases are TGCAGTGCTAGAGATGCCCGAGGTGGTATTCGTGAGCAGTTCTTC.

The chain joins TRBV29-1 to TRBJ2-7, with 13 bases lining up with TRBD2. The CDR3 is made up of 13 amino acids. Germline CDR1 and CDR2: SQVTM and ANQGSEA. With V trimmed by 5 bases and J by 6 bases, 4 bases remained unmatched. CDR3 in DNA: TGCAGCGTTAGGACTAGCGGGAGTACCGAGCAGTACGTC. It specifies CSVRTSGSTEQYV.

The V and J genes are TRBV12-3 or TRBV12-4 and TRBJ1-1; tentatively, D is TRBD1 (6 bases). V shed 5 bases and J shed 0 bases, with 10 bases lying between them. This CDR3 has 14 residues. CDR3 sequence reads: CASSTQGLNTEAFF. In nucleotides, the CDR3 is TGTGCCAGCAGTACTCAGGGGCTGAACACTGAAGCTTTCTTT.

This clonotype was observed a handful of times. The chain is built from TRBV4-2 and TRBJ2-1; unclear D gene. Trimming stripped 0 bases from V and 0 bases from J, with 9 bases between. The CDR3 is 16 amino acids. Germline V lookup: CDR1 LGHNA, CDR2 YNFKEQ. The CDR3 sequence: CASSQDAASSYNEQFF. The CDR3 nucleotides read TGTGCCAGCAGCCAAGATGCGGCGAGCTCCTACAATGAGCAGTTCTTC.

The chain has TRBV4-2 and TRBJ2-7; possibly TRBD2 for D (5 bases). V lost 0 bases and J 6 bases, leaving 12 bases between the germline ends. Looked up from germline, CDR1 is LGHNA and CDR2 is YNFKEQ. CDR3 size: 14 residues. Here the CDR3 reads CASSQDIRAGEQYF. CDR3 coding DNA: TGTGCCAGCAGCCAAGATATACGGGCGGGCGAGCAGTACTTC.

This clonotype was detected only once. The chain is built from TRBV5-1 and TRBJ2-1, with 14 nucleotides matching TRBD2. This CDR3 comprises 17 residues. CDR1 is SGHRS and CDR2 is YFSETQ in the germline V gene. The V segment lost 0 bases and the J segment 7 bases; nucleotides outside the gene matches: 6. The CDR3 DNA sequence: TGCGCCAGCAGCTTGGTGAGACTAGCGGGAGGGCGTAATGAGCAGTTCTTC. It specifies CASSLVRLAGGRNEQFF.

This clonotype was seen more than once but under ten times. This sequence joins TRBV12-3 or TRBV12-4 and TRBJ2-1; a weak D match, TRBD1 (5 bases). V shed 3 bases and J shed 2 bases, with 8 bases lying between them. CDR3 length equals 14 residues. DNA of the CDR3: TGTGCCAGCAGTTTTGGGGCGACCTACAATGAGCAGTTCTTC. As protein: CASSFGATYNEQFF.

This clonotype was counted between two and nine times. The chain employs TRBV7-9 and TRBJ2-1; 9 bases agree with TRBD1. Looked up from germline, CDR1 is SEHNR and CDR2 is FQNEAQ (reference sequence). Losses at the gene ends were 1 base for V and 16 bases for J; bases not matched to a gene: 14. The CDR3 extends over 15 amino acids. The chain's CDR3 is CASSLVRGDGTGLFF. CDR3 coding DNA: TGTGCCAGCAGCTTAGTTAGGGGAGACGGGACAGGGCTCTTCTTC. Using reference TRBV7-9 and TRBJ2-1 for the parts outside the CDR3, the full variable domain is DTGVSQNPRHKITKRGQNVTFRCDPISEHNRLYWYRQTLGQGPEFLTYFQNEAQLEKSRLLSDRFSAERPKGSFSTLEIQRTEQGDSAMYLCASSLVRGDGTGLFFGPGTRLTVL.